Below, 25 T cell receptor beta chains from the same sample are listed, as sequenced in a study of cytomegalovirus exposure and HLA in healthy donors. The PCR had 60 Vbeta and 13 Jbeta primers. Profiling relied on immunoSEQ multiplex PCR, and the TCRdb table lists in-frame clones only, not all of them. The sample comprises 100,000 to 150,000 clones, over 65% of which are singletons, and 9.5% to 13% rests with the top ten. The material sequenced was PBMCs. These receptors were collected from a man aged 30-40 years in good health and CMV-seropositive.

This chain uses TRBV5-6 with TRBJ2-7; a weak D match, TRBD1 (6 bases). Germline V gene data show CDR1 as SGHDT and CDR2 as YYEEEE. The V gene lost 4 bases and the J gene lost 0 bases, with 17 bases spanning the gap. This CDR3 has 16 amino acids. The CDR3 DNA reads TGTGCCAGCAGCGAGGCAGGGGCCCTCCGCTCCTACGAGCAGTACTTC. Protein sequence: CASSEAGALRSYEQYF.

J is TRBJ2-3 and V is TRBV5-1; D is uncertain. The germline V gene encodes CDR1 SGHRS and CDR2 YFSETQ. The CDR3 sequence is 12 residues long. Deletions cut 5 bases from V and 6 bases from J, with 10 bases between. In nucleotides, the CDR3 is TGCGCCAGCAGTCTAGAGGTGGATACGCAGTATTTT. Protein: CASSLEVDTQYF. The variable domain in full, completed from reference TRBV5-1 and TRBJ2-3, reads KAGVTQTPRYLIKTRGQQVTLSCSPISGHRSVSWYQQTPGQGLQFLFEYFSETQRNKGNFPGRFSGRQFSNSRSEMNVSTLELGDSALYLCASSLEVDTQYFGPGTRLTVL.

V and J are TRBV7-6 and TRBJ2-5; tentative D call: TRBD1 (6 bases). CDR1 is SGHVS, CDR2 FNYEAQ, per germline. CDR3 length: 14 residues. V lost 1 base, J lost 4 bases, and 10 bases lay in between. The CDR3 bases are TGTGCCAGCAGCTTAGAGGTGGGGGCAGAGACCCAGTACTTC. It translates to CASSLEVGAETQYF.

The chain uses TRBV5-1 and TRBJ1-4; weak D call: TRBD1 (5 bases). Between the trimmed V and J ends, which lost 8 bases and 0 bases, there was a span of 8 bases. The germline gives CDR1 SGHRS, CDR2 YFSETQ. The CDR3 has 13 amino acids. This CDR3 is CASNRSTNEKLFF. Here the CDR3 DNA reads TGCGCCAGTAACAGGTCAACTAATGAAAAACTGTTTTTT. The full variable domain, completed using reference TRBV5-1 and TRBJ1-4, is KAGVTQTPRYLIKTRGQQVTLSCSPISGHRSVSWYQQTPGQGLQFLFEYFSETQRNKGNFPGRFSGRQFSNSRSEMNVSTLELGDSALYLCASNRSTNEKLFFGSGTQLSVL.

V gene TRBV15 combines with J gene TRBJ1-4, with D possibly matching TRBD1 (5 bases). Germline V lookup: CDR1 LNHNV, CDR2 YYDKDF (reference sequence). The CDR3 totals 15 residues. The V end was cut by 4 bases, the J end by 7 bases, with 16 bases between. The CDR3 loop is CATSTQTRGFEKLFF. CDR3 coding DNA: TGTGCCACCAGCACTCAGACAAGGGGTTTTGAAAAACTGTTTTTT.

This clone was seen only a few times. The gene calls are TRBV6-1 and TRBJ2-5; perhaps TRBD1 as D (7 bases). The CDR3 runs 14 residues. The V and J ends lost 4 bases and 4 bases respectively, with 13 bases between them. Germline V gene sequence: CDR1 MNHNS, CDR2 SASEGT. CDR3 bases: TGTGCCAGCAGTGTAAACAGGGGAGGAGAGACCCAGTACTTC. Translation: CASSVNRGGETQYF.

This chain joins TRBV5-6 and TRBJ2-3, with 9 nucleotides matching TRBD2. With 1 base clipped from V and 3 bases from J, the junction kept 6 bases outside the gene matches. Looked up from germline, CDR1 is SGHDT and CDR2 is YYEEEE. The CDR3 length is 16 residues. The CDR3 loop reads CASSLPLTSGTDTQYF. DNA for the CDR3: TGTGCCAGCAGCTTGCCGTTGACTAGCGGTACAGATACGCAGTATTTT. The full variable domain, rest sourced from reference TRBV5-6 and TRBJ2-3, is DAGVTQSPTHLIKTRGQQVTLRCSPKSGHDTVSWYQQALGQGPQFIFQYYEEEERQRGNFPDRFSGHQFPNYSSELNVNALLLGDSALYLCASSLPLTSGTDTQYFGPGTRLTVL.

The chain employs TRBV11-3 and TRBJ2-3, with D maybe TRBD2 (5 bases). The V gene's germline CDR1 is SGHNT and CDR2 YENEEA. CDR3 length: 15 residues. Trimming cost V 3 bases and J 3 bases, with 13 bases left between them. This chain's CDR3 is CASSFRDRDTDTQYF. The CDR3 DNA reads TGTGCCAGCAGCTTTCGAGACCGGGATACAGATACGCAGTATTTT.

CDR3 DNA: TGCAGCGCCCCGGGACTAGCGGGAGTGAGCACAGATACGCAGTATTTT. This sequence encodes CSAPGLAGVSTDTQYF. The rearrangement uses TRBV29-1 and TRBJ2-3; TRBD2 aligns across 14 bases. The CDR3 runs to 16 residues. V was clipped by 7 bases and J by 0 bases; unmatched bases: 6. The germline V gene has CDR1 SQVTM and CDR2 ANQGSEA.

The rearrangement joins TRBV7-9 to TRBJ2-3, with TRBD2 matching over 10 bases. CDR1 SEHNR and CDR2 FQNEAQ come from the germline V gene (reference sequence). The CDR3 has 16 residues. V gave up 5 bases and J gave up 6 bases; unmatched junction bases: 11. The CDR3 DNA sequence: TGTGCCAGCAGCCCTTCGAGCGGGAGGGCCGTGGATACGCAGTATTTT. Its translation is CASSPSSGRAVDTQYF.

V usage is TRBV5-1 and J usage is TRBJ2-1, with 9 positions matching TRBD1. Germline CDR1 SGHRS, CDR2 YFSETQ. Germline trimming cut 5 bases from V and 6 bases from J; bases unmatched to any gene: 9. This CDR3 is built from 15 residues. This CDR3 reads CASRVPGTGTNEQFF. CDR3 nucleotides: TGCGCCAGCAGGGTCCCCGGGACAGGGACCAATGAGCAGTTCTTC.

This clone was recorded a few times. This sequence joins TRBV5-1 and TRBJ1-4, with D perhaps matching TRBD1 (5 bases). This CDR3 region has 13 residues. V dropped 2 bases and J dropped 7 bases, with 9 bases sitting between them. Germline V gene data show CDR1 as SGHRS and CDR2 as YFSETQ. The CDR3 coding sequence is TGCGCCAGCAGCTTCCCCGGGGGTGAAAAACTGTTTTTT. This sequence encodes CASSFPGGEKLFF.

A few counts support this clone. This chain links TRBV27 with TRBJ2-5, with 13 bases matching TRBD2. CDR3 length: 17 amino acids. Germline loops: CDR1 MNHEY, CDR2 SMNVEV (reference sequence). V shed 8 bases and J 1 base; nucleotides not matched to a gene: 10. Here the CDR3 reads CASSRLAGGPLQETQYF. CDR3 coding DNA: TGTGCCAGCTCCCGACTAGCGGGAGGCCCCCTCCAAGAGACCCAGTACTTC.

The chain has TRBV6-6 and TRBJ2-1; no reliable D call. There are 11 residues in the CDR3. V was trimmed by 3 bases and J by 9 bases, leaving 6 bases between them. The germline gives CDR1 MNHNY, CDR2 SVGAGI (reference sequence). In DNA form, the CDR3 reads TGTGCCAGCAGTTATACGGGTGAGCAGTTCTTC. This codes for CASSYTGEQFF.

Only one count was recorded for this clone. The rearrangement links TRBV5-1 to TRBJ2-4, with D tentatively TRBD1 (5 bases). V was trimmed by 6 bases and J by 4 bases, leaving 11 bases between them. The CDR3 has 13 residues. Germline-derived CDR1 and CDR2 are SGHRS and YFSETQ. The DNA for the CDR3 is TGCGCCAGCACCGGACACCTTAAAAACATTCAGTACTTC. Its protein is CASTGHLKNIQYF.

Here the CDR3 DNA reads TGTGCCAGTAGCTTCGGCGGAAGCTCCTACGAGCAGTACTTC. Translation: CASSFGGSSYEQYF. V usage is TRBV19 and J usage is TRBJ2-7; D call uncertain. This CDR3 is 14 amino acids long. The germline CDR1 and CDR2 sequences are LNHDA and SQIVND (reference sequence). V was trimmed by 6 bases and J by 0 bases, leaving 12 bases between them.

The genes are TRBV6-5 and TRBJ2-7; 8 bases are shared with TRBD2. Trimming cost V 6 bases and J 7 bases; bases outside gene matches: 11. The CDR3 spans 14 residues. Germline CDR1 and CDR2: MNHEY and SVGAGI. CDR3 loop: CASRRTSRLGEQYF. CDR3 in DNA: TGTGCCAGCAGAAGGACTAGCAGACTGGGGGAGCAGTACTTC.

The rearrangement links TRBV7-8 to TRBJ1-5; D remains unclear. Germline V gene data show CDR1 as SGHVS and CDR2 as FQNEAQ. The V gene lost 1 base and the J gene lost 6 bases, with 19 bases spanning the gap. CDR3 length: 17 residues. CDR3 sequence (DNA): TGTGCCAGCAGCTTAGTTGGTGCTACTATAGTGGGTCAGCCCCAGCATTTT. Translation: CASSLVGATIVGQPQHF.

The rearrangement joins TRBV7-3 to TRBJ2-7, with 12 positions matching TRBD2. J was trimmed by 3 bases and V by 1 base; bases with no gene match: 7. The CDR3 loop spans 17 amino acids. Germline CDR1 reads SGHTA; CDR2 reads FQGTGA. CDR3 residues: CASSLNGGLAGNYEQYF. DNA of the CDR3: TGTGCCAGCAGCTTAAACGGAGGACTAGCGGGAAACTACGAGCAGTACTTC.

The CDR3 nucleotides read TGTGCCAGCAGCCAAGAATCCAGGGCCAAACAGTATTTT. Translating gives CASSQESRAKQYF. The V gene is TRBV4-2, the J gene TRBJ2-3; D perhaps matches TRBD1 (5 bases). CDR1 LGHNA and CDR2 YNFKEQ come from the germline V gene. The CDR3 is 13 amino acids. V shed 0 bases and J shed 12 bases, with 13 bases lying between them.

The chain is built from TRBV7-2 and TRBJ1-5; no reliable D call. Germline V gives CDR1 SGHTA, CDR2 FQGNSA. This CDR3 contains 15 residues. V lost 0 bases, J lost 3 bases, and 9 bases lay in between. CDR3 sequence (DNA): TGTGCCAGCAGCTTAGCACGGGGTTACAATCAGCCCCAGCATTTT. Amino acid sequence: CASSLARGYNQPQHF.

This sequence joins TRBV4-3 and TRBJ1-1; D is unresolved. V lost 0 bases to trimming and J lost 4 bases, with 6 bases between them. Germline-derived CDR1 and CDR2 are LGHNA and YSLEER. The CDR3 sequence is 13 residues long. In nucleotides, the CDR3 is TGCGCCAGCAGCCAAGAGGCGGTCACTGAAGCTTTCTTT. It is translated as CASSQEAVTEAFF.

The chain couples TRBV19 to TRBJ2-1, with D possibly being TRBD2 (5 bases). The CDR3 is made up of 15 amino acids. The V and J ends lost 7 bases and 4 bases respectively, with 17 bases between them. Per germline, CDR1 LNHDA and CDR2 SQIVND (reference sequence). The CDR3 nucleotides read TGTGCCAGTACCCTGGACCGGACGGGGTACAATGAGCAGTTCTTC. Residues: CASTLDRTGYNEQFF.

This clone was picked up a small number of times. CDR3 nucleotides: TGTGCCAGCAGCCGAATGTGGGACTATCCCTACGAGCAGTACTTC. Residues: CASSRMWDYPYEQYF. This rearrangement joins TRBV6-1 to TRBJ2-7; 7 positions match TRBD2. With V trimmed by 6 bases and J by 2 bases, 10 bases remained unmatched. The germline gives CDR1 MNHNS, CDR2 SASEGT. The CDR3 length is 15 residues.

The rearrangement joins TRBV11-1 to TRBJ1-2, with 8 bases that match TRBD1. V was pared by 5 bases and J by 2 bases, with 4 bases of the junction left unmatched. Germline V gene sequence: CDR1 SGHAT, CDR2 FQDESV (reference sequence). This CDR3 contains 14 residues. DNA of the CDR3: TGTGCCAGCAGCCGGACAGGGCTCAACTATGGCTACACCTTC. Residues: CASSRTGLNYGYTF.